Below, 20 T cell receptor beta chains from the same sample are listed, as sequenced in a study of blood T cell repertoires in COVID-19. TCRdb's table, derived via immunoSEQ multiplex PCR, lists solely in-frame clones and lacks some. The sample has fewer than 250,000 clones, about nine tenths seen once. Sequencing used peripheral blood. Receptors originate from a man aged 25 to 45 with acute or convalescent COVID-19.

The chain uses TRBV6-5 and TRBJ1-1; tentatively, D is TRBD1 (5 bases). Germline V gene lookup returns CDR1 MNHEY and CDR2 SVGAGI. This CDR3 has 16 amino acids. The germline V and J ends were trimmed by 2 bases and 1 base, with 14 bases remaining between them. CDR3 DNA: TGTGCCAGCAGTTACAGTAGGGGAAGGGGGAACACTGAAGCTTTCTTT. Protein sequence: CASSYSRGRGNTEAFF.

The chain joins TRBV4-2 to TRBJ2-1; 11 bases match TRBD2. Germline V CDR1 and CDR2: LGHNA, YNFKEQ. Germline trimming cut 1 base from V and 5 bases from J; bases unmatched to any gene: 7. This CDR3 has 17 residues. The CDR3 is CASSQGFLGLADNEQFF. CDR3 nucleotides: TGTGCCAGCAGCCAAGGATTTTTGGGACTAGCGGACAATGAGCAGTTCTTC.

The chain couples TRBV15 to TRBJ2-1; a possible D gene is TRBD1 (6 bases). Germline V gives CDR1 LNHNV, CDR2 YYDKDF (reference sequence). The CDR3 totals 15 residues. V lost 0 bases to trimming and J lost 9 bases, with 15 bases between them. CDR3 nucleotides: TGTGCCACCAGCAGAGACAGACAGGTTGGAAGTGAGCAGTTCTTC. It codes for CATSRDRQVGSEQFF.

The gene calls are TRBV3-1 (or the pseudogene TRBV3-2) and TRBJ1-2; D not resolved. V was cut by 1 base and J by 8 bases, with 11 bases left in between. Germline values: CDR1 LGHDT, CDR2 YNNKEL (reference sequence). This CDR3 is built from 13 residues. The CDR3 coding sequence is TGTGCCAGCAGCCAAGGTCCGGCGGGGGGCTACACCTTC. Residues: CASSQGPAGGYTF.

The chain's CDR3 is CASSGDSNEKLFF. CDR3 sequence (DNA): TGCGCCAGCAGCGGGGACAGTAATGAAAAACTGTTTTTT. The J gene is TRBJ1-4, the V gene TRBV5-1, with 7 bases identical to TRBD1. Trimming cost V 4 bases and J 4 bases; bases outside gene matches: 1. This CDR3 region has 13 residues. Germline CDR1 and CDR2: SGHRS and YFSETQ.

The genes are TRBV5-1 and TRBJ1-2, with 8 bases aligning to TRBD1. The CDR3 runs to 15 residues. The germline V gene has CDR1 SGHRS and CDR2 YFSETQ. With 4 bases clipped from V and 8 bases from J, the junction kept 13 bases outside the gene matches. The CDR3 loop is CASSPGQGVSVGYTF. DNA for the CDR3: TGCGCCAGCAGCCCAGGACAGGGCGTTAGTGTGGGCTACACCTTC.

The rearrangement joins TRBV4-2 to TRBJ2-7; D not resolved. In germline, CDR1 is LGHNA, CDR2 YNFKEQ. The ends were cut back, 2 bases at V and 3 bases at J, with 8 bases in the middle. The CDR3 runs 13 residues. CDR3 in DNA: TGTGCCAGCAGCCAACCAGAAAGCTACGAGCAGTACTTC. It yields the protein CASSQPESYEQYF.

The chain is built from TRBV9 and TRBJ2-1, with TRBD1 matching over 7 bases. Trimming at V came to 3 bases and at J to 5 bases, leaving 8 bases not matched to a gene. Germline V gene data show CDR1 as SGDLS and CDR2 as YYNGEE. The CDR3 runs 15 residues. The CDR3 region is CASSGRDRTDNEQFF. As DNA, the CDR3 is TGTGCCAGCAGCGGCCGGGACAGAACTGACAATGAGCAGTTCTTC.

J is TRBJ2-1 and V is TRBV4-1; 11 nucleotides agree with TRBD2. The CDR3 sequence is 15 residues long. The germline V gene encodes CDR1 MGHRA and CDR2 YSYEKL. V dropped 5 bases and J dropped 7; count of bases not matched to a gene: 7. CDR3 in DNA: TGCGCCAGCAGCGATACCGGGACTAGCGGTAATGAGCAGTTCTTC. Its protein product is CASSDTGTSGNEQFF.

This chain uses TRBV7-9 with TRBJ1-1, with 7 bases lining up with TRBD1. This CDR3 has 17 residues. The V segment lost 0 bases and the J segment 0 bases; nucleotides outside the gene matches: 7. The germline CDR1 and CDR2 sequences are SEHNR and FQNEAQ (reference sequence). Here the CDR3 DNA reads TGTGCCAGCAGCTTAGCGGGGGACAGCCAAATGAACACTGAAGCTTTCTTT. Translating gives CASSLAGDSQMNTEAFF.

This clone was recorded once. The chain carries TRBV6-5 and TRBJ1-1; D remains ambiguous. The CDR3 is 13 amino acids. V was shortened by 2 bases and J by 6 bases, with 10 bases between the two germline ends. The V gene's germline CDR1 is MNHEY and CDR2 SVGAGI. CDR3 protein: CASSYERAAEAFF. The CDR3 bases are TGTGCCAGCAGTTACGAGAGGGCTGCTGAAGCTTTCTTT.

The chain employs TRBV3-1 (or the pseudogene TRBV3-2) and TRBJ2-1; D remains unclear. Germline-derived CDR1 and CDR2 are LGHDT and YNNKEL (reference sequence). The CDR3 is made up of 15 amino acids. Trimming removed 1 base from V and 8 bases from J, with 15 bases in between. Written as DNA, the CDR3 is TGTGCCAGCAGCCAAGTCGCGGCACTTTGGTATGAGCAGTTCTTC. Translation gives CASSQVAALWYEQFF.

Remarks on this clone: Since no conserved phenylalanine or tryptophan closes the CDR3, a read error is the likely cause. Because the CDR3's place on the DNA is in doubt, the DNA is left out and the CDR3 is given as listed by TCRdb. The V call is TRBV4-1, the J call TRBJ2-7; the table's D call of TRBD2 was not tested on the DNA. CDR1 is MGHRA, CDR2 YSYEKL, per germline. The CDR3 comprises 11 residues, both ends counted. The chain's CDR3 is CASSPRGGRAT.

The chain couples TRBV29-1 to TRBJ2-7, with D unclear. V lost 4 bases and J lost 2, with 6 bases in between. CDR1 is SQVTM, CDR2 ANQGSEA, per germline. This CDR3 region has 11 residues. In nucleotides, the CDR3 is TGCAGCGTTGTACAAGCCTACGAGCAGTACTTC. Translation: CSVVQAYEQYF.

The V call is TRBV28, the J call TRBJ2-1; TRBD2 aligns across 12 bases. The CDR3 has 14 amino acids. Per germline, CDR1 MDHEN and CDR2 SYDVKM. Trimming removed 5 bases from V and 11 bases from J; junction bases left unmatched: 7. CDR3 bases: TGTGCCAGCAGTCAACTAGCGGGGGGCACTAAGCAGTTCTTC. As protein: CASSQLAGGTKQFF.

The chain joins TRBV19 to TRBJ2-1; D remains ambiguous. The germline V gene encodes CDR1 LNHDA and CDR2 SQIVND (reference sequence). V was shortened by 8 bases and J by 10 bases, with 12 bases between the two germline ends. This CDR3 region has 11 residues. The CDR3 coding sequence is TGTGCCAGTGAGGTCGGTAGGGAGCAGTTCTTC. Translation: CASEVGREQFF.

As regards this clone: The junction departs from germline at one end; a sequencing error may be responsible. The V gene is TRBV28, the J gene TRBJ1-2, with TRBD1 matching over 9 bases. This CDR3 is 11 amino acids long. Germline CDR1 reads MDHEN; CDR2 reads SYDVKM. This chain's CDR3 is CASTDAGTGFF. The CDR3 region has the DNA TGTGCCAGCACCGACGCCGGGACAGGGTTTTTC.

V and J are TRBV13 and TRBJ1-3; TRBD1 agrees at 7 bases. With 5 bases clipped from V and 4 bases from J, the junction kept 5 bases outside the gene matches. The germline V gene encodes CDR1 PRHDT and CDR2 FYEKMQ (reference sequence). CDR3 size: 14 residues. CDR3 protein: CASSLGQSGNTIYF. CDR3 DNA sequence: TGTGCCAGCAGCCTGGGACAGTCCGGAAACACCATATATTTT.

This sequence joins TRBV7-2 and TRBJ2-3, with 10 positions matching TRBD2. Trimming took 2 bases from V and 10 from J; bases not matched to a gene: 3. The germline V gene has CDR1 SGHTA and CDR2 FQGNSA. This CDR3 comprises 13 residues. The CDR3 region is CASSLTSGDAQYF. Here the CDR3 DNA reads TGTGCCAGCAGCTTAACTAGCGGGGATGCGCAGTATTTT. Variable domain in full (rest from reference TRBV7-2 and TRBJ2-3): GAGVSQSPSNKVTEKGKDVELRCDPISGHTALYWYRQSLGQGLEFLIYFQGNSAPDKSGLPSDRFSAERTGGSVSTLTIQRTQQEDSAVYLCASSLTSGDAQYFGPGTRLTVL.

The CDR3 bases are TGTGCCAGCAAAAAAGGGGTAGGGTATGGCTACACCTTC. Encoded protein: CASKKGVGYGYTF. This chain uses TRBV12-3 or TRBV12-4 with TRBJ1-2; tentative D call: TRBD1 (5 bases). The CDR3 is 13 residues long. V gave up 7 bases and J gave up 5 bases, with 14 bases separating them.